This T cell receptor (beta chain) derives from a study of Ad26.COV2.S vaccination and SARS-CoV-2 variants. Study details: Donor participated within the Ad26.COV2.S arm of the COV1001 trial. Intramuscular Ad26.COV2.S at 5x10^10 or 1x10^11 viral particles. Findings of the study overall: People given the vaccine had a wider spike-specific TCR breadth than placebo recipients did. The study found similar non-spike TCR breadth in vaccine and placebo recipients.

Details on this clone: Its antigen is currently unknown.

Treatment specified: around 19 received Ad26.COV2.S at low or high dose, single or two shots; about five received placebo; per-sample allocation not given. Collection of samples fell on day 63 after the first vaccine or placebo injection. Germline CDR1 reads MNHEY; CDR2 reads SVGAGI. J gave up 6 bases and V 5 bases, and 4 bases lay outside the gene matches. This CDR3 is 13 amino acids long. Assay used: immunoSEQ multiplex PCR; TCRdb lists only in-frame clones, some missing. The table has about 680,000 clones, roughly 90% seen once. The sample was peripheral blood, taken in a trial of Ad26.COV2.S vaccine versus placebo. This receptor was identified in a person aged 18 to 65 who received the Ad26.COV2.S COVID-19 vaccine or a placebo. The chain couples TRBV6-5 to TRBJ2-1, with TRBD2 matching 7 bases. CDR3 region: CASSPGGVNEQFF. CDR3 DNA sequence: TGTGCCAGCAGTCCGGGAGGCGTCAATGAGCAGTTCTTC.